Following are 27 T cell receptor beta chains from one sample sequenced in a study of long-term antiretroviral therapy in people with HIV. Run at survey level, the immunoSEQ assay was version v3.0. Only in-frame clones appear in the TCRdb table, and some are missing; sequencing was by immunoSEQ multiplex PCR. The sample carries 30,000 to 40,000 clones, 70% to 80% recorded once. This specimen was unsorted PBMCs, taken 2 years after starting antiretroviral therapy. The receptor source for this set is a woman aged 45-65 years with HIV.

The CDR3 here is CASSIKNSLTSTDTQYF. DNA for the CDR3: TGTGCCAGTAGTATAAAGAACAGTTTGACTAGCACAGATACGCAGTATTTT. This chain uses TRBV19 with TRBJ2-3; D not certain. The CDR3 loop spans 17 amino acids. From germline, CDR1 is LNHDA and CDR2 SQIVND (reference sequence). V was shortened by 2 bases and J by 0 bases, with 15 bases between the two germline ends.

The chain couples TRBV5-1 to TRBJ1-1, with D tentatively TRBD1 (5 bases). The V end was cut by 1 base, the J end by 4 bases, with 14 bases between. Germline V gene lookup returns CDR1 SGHRS and CDR2 YFSETQ. The CDR3 is 15 amino acids. CDR3: CASSLLGAGSTEAFF. The CDR3 bases are TGCGCCAGCAGCTTGTTAGGGGCTGGAAGCACTGAAGCTTTCTTT. The variable domain in full, with the rest retrieved from reference TRBV5-1 and TRBJ1-1, is KAGVTQTPRYLIKTRGQQVTLSCSPISGHRSVSWYQQTPGQGLQFLFEYFSETQRNKGNFPGRFSGRQFSNSRSEMNVSTLELGDSALYLCASSLLGAGSTEAFFGQGTRLTVV.

This chain uses TRBV14 with TRBJ2-1; 11 nucleotides line up with TRBD2. Per germline, CDR1 SGHDN and CDR2 FVKESK. J gave up 7 bases and V 4 bases, and 6 bases lay outside the gene matches. CDR3 size: 15 residues. The CDR3: CASSPIAGGLNEQFF. CDR3 bases: TGTGCCAGCAGCCCGATAGCGGGGGGGTTAAATGAGCAGTTCTTC.

This sequence joins TRBV5-4 and TRBJ1-2; D is unresolved. From germline, CDR1 is SGHNT and CDR2 YYREEE (reference sequence). V was pared by 4 bases and J by 3 bases, with 10 bases between. CDR3 length: 13 amino acids. The CDR3 here is CASSPHGDYGYTF. The CDR3, as DNA: TGTGCCAGCAGCCCACACGGGGACTATGGCTACACCTTC.

The chain recombines TRBV6-6 with TRBJ1-1; TRBD1 matches 8 bases. The J segment lost 3 bases and the V segment lost 6 bases, leaving 6 bases of the junction unmatched. CDR1 and CDR2 (germline): MNHNY, SVGAGI (reference sequence). This CDR3 has 14 residues. The DNA for the CDR3 is TGTGCCAGCAGGGGGGACAGGAGGGACACTGAAGCTTTCTTT. This encodes CASRGDRRDTEAFF.

The V gene is TRBV4-2, the J gene TRBJ1-6; TRBD1 matches 8 bases. CDR1 is LGHNA, CDR2 YNFKEQ, per germline. CDR3 length: 15 amino acids. V shed 1 base, J shed 10 bases, and the junction held 6 bases outside the gene matches. For the CDR3, the DNA is TGTGCCAGCAGCCAAGTCAGACAGGGGAGCTCACCCCTCCACTTT. Translation gives CASSQVRQGSSPLHF.

V is TRBV11-2 and J is TRBJ1-2; D is ambiguous. V dropped 3 bases and J dropped 10 bases, with 9 bases sitting between them. There are 11 residues in the CDR3. Per the germline V gene, CDR1 is SGHAT and CDR2 is FQNNGV. The chain's CDR3 is CASSFYFDYTF. The CDR3 DNA sequence: TGTGCCAGCAGCTTTTATTTTGACTACACCTTC.

The chain joins TRBV7-9 to TRBJ1-2; D might be TRBD1 (5 bases). CDR3 length: 15 amino acids. The V and J ends lost 5 bases and 6 bases respectively, with 19 bases between them. The germline CDR1 and CDR2 sequences are SEHNR and FQNEAQ (reference sequence). The CDR3 DNA sequence: TGTGCCAGCAGCCCCACGCGGGACCTAGATAATGGCTACACCTTC. Translating it yields CASSPTRDLDNGYTF. Drawing the rest from reference TRBV7-9 and TRBJ1-2, the complete variable domain is DTGVSQNPRHKITKRGQNVTFRCDPISEHNRLYWYRQTLGQGPEFLTYFQNEAQLEKSRLLSDRFSAERPKGSFSTLEIQRTEQGDSAMYLCASSPTRDLDNGYTFGSGTRLTVV.

The rearrangement uses TRBV10-2 and TRBJ1-5; 8 nucleotides line up with TRBD1. Germline lookup yields CDR1 WSHSY and CDR2 SAAADI. V trimming: 6 bases; J trimming: 5 bases; junction bases outside the gene matches: 9. The CDR3 has 15 amino acids. The CDR3 protein is CASRLDRDLHQPQHF. The DNA of the CDR3 is TGCGCCAGCAGATTGGACAGGGACCTCCATCAGCCCCAGCATTTT.

The chain combines TRBV11-1 with TRBJ2-5; D is uncertain. The germline V gene encodes CDR1 SGHAT and CDR2 FQDESV (reference sequence). V dropped 3 bases and J dropped 1 base, with 6 bases sitting between them. This CDR3 is 13 amino acids long. This CDR3 reads CASSFAGQETQYF. CDR3 sequence (DNA): TGTGCCAGCAGCTTTGCAGGCCAAGAGACCCAGTACTTC.

This rearrangement joins TRBV4-2 to TRBJ2-1; no clear D gene. Germline loops: CDR1 LGHNA, CDR2 YNFKEQ. V was pared by 0 bases and J by 5 bases, with 11 bases between. This CDR3 has 15 amino acids. CDR3 bases: TGTGCCAGCAGCCAAGATCTTAAGGGAAACAATGAGCAGTTCTTC. It encodes CASSQDLKGNNEQFF.

This clone was found once. The CDR3: CAISEWGMAFF. CDR3 sequence (DNA): TGTGCCATCAGTGAGTGGGGAATGGCTTTCTTT. The V call is TRBV10-3, the J call TRBJ1-1; unclear D gene. The CDR3 is 11 amino acids. Germline CDR1 ENHRY, CDR2 SYGVKD. With 1 base removed from V and 11 bases from J, the gap between germline ends came to 8 bases.

V is TRBV4-1 and J is TRBJ2-3, with D perhaps TRBD2 (7 bases). This CDR3 spans 18 amino acids. CDR1 MGHRA and CDR2 YSYEKL come from the germline V gene. Trimming stripped 0 bases from V and 5 bases from J, with 21 bases between. This chain's CDR3 is CASSQEIISGGGRDTQYF. The CDR3 nucleotides are TGCGCCAGCAGCCAAGAAATCATCTCAGGCGGGGGCCGAGATACGCAGTATTTT.

This clone showed up just once. V gene TRBV5-4 combines with J gene TRBJ2-6, with D possibly matching TRBD1 (5 bases). Germline V gene lookup returns CDR1 SGHNT and CDR2 YYREEE (reference sequence). This CDR3 has 15 amino acids. Deletions cut 2 bases from V and 0 bases from J, with 6 bases between. CDR3 in amino acids: CASSFQGSGANVLTF. CDR3 nucleotides: TGTGCCAGCAGCTTCCAGGGCTCTGGGGCCAACGTCCTGACTTTC.

The chain recombines TRBV5-6 with TRBJ2-4, with D uncertain. The CDR3 has 14 amino acids. V dropped 4 bases and J dropped 1 base, with 9 bases sitting between them. In germline, CDR1 is SGHDT, CDR2 YYEEEE. This CDR3 reads CASSLGQAKNIQYF. DNA of the CDR3: TGTGCCAGCAGCCTAGGGCAGGCCAAAAACATTCAGTACTTC.

This chain connects TRBV6-5 to TRBJ2-5, with TRBD2 identical over 7 bases. This CDR3 has 15 residues. The germline CDR1 and CDR2 sequences are MNHEY and SVGAGI. V was clipped by 6 bases and J by 4 bases; unmatched bases: 11. In DNA, the CDR3 is TGTGCCAGCAGAGCCGGGACTACCGAGCGAGAGACCCAGTACTTC. Amino acid sequence: CASRAGTTERETQYF.

The rearrangement joins TRBV30 to TRBJ1-5; 8 bases fit TRBD1. Germline V lookup: CDR1 GTSNPN, CDR2 SVGIG (reference sequence). J gave up 2 bases and V 0 bases, and 3 bases lay outside the gene matches. CDR3 length: 15 residues. CDR3 in DNA: TGTGCCTGGAGTGTGGGGACAGGAGGCAATCAGCCCCAGCATTTT. Protein: CAWSVGTGGNQPQHF.

The J gene is TRBJ2-2, the V gene TRBV7-9, with D unresolved. CDR3 size: 14 residues. Trimming left V 3 bases short and J 4 bases short, with 9 bases between. Germline V CDR1 and CDR2: SEHNR, FQNEAQ (reference sequence). This CDR3 reads CASSFQSATGELFF. The CDR3, as DNA: TGTGCCAGCAGCTTTCAGAGCGCCACCGGGGAGCTGTTTTTT.

With regard to this clone: This sequence may be a read error, since a much larger clone differs from it by one base. The chain carries TRBV7-9 and TRBJ2-2; D call uncertain. This CDR3 is 12 amino acids long. CDR1 is SEHNR, CDR2 FQNEAQ, per germline (reference sequence). Trimming took 1 base from V and 4 from J, leaving 1 base between them. As DNA, the CDR3 is TGTGCCAGCAGCTTAGTCACCGGGGAGCTGTTTTTT. Translating gives CASSLVTGELFF. Supplemented by reference TRBV7-9 and TRBJ2-2, the full variable domain reads DTGVSQNPRHKITKRGQNVTFRCDPISEHNRLYWYRQTLGQGPEFLTYFQNEAQLEKSRLLSDRFSAERPKGSFSTLEIQRTEQGDSAMYLCASSLVTGELFFGEGSRLTVL.

This chain links TRBV11-2 with TRBJ2-7, with D possibly being TRBD2 (5 bases). Looked up from germline, CDR1 is SGHAT and CDR2 is FQNNGV. Deletions cut 8 bases from V and 0 bases from J, with 11 bases between. CDR3 length: 13 amino acids. The CDR3 DNA reads TGTGCCAGCCGCGGGTTTCCCTCCTACGAGCAGTACGTC. Its protein is CASRGFPSYEQYV.

This rearrangement joins TRBV7-4 to TRBJ1-1, with a possible D match to TRBD1 (5 bases). V lost 7 bases and J 2 bases, leaving 14 bases between the germline ends. Germline V CDR1 and CDR2: SGHVT, SQSDAQ. This CDR3 spans 14 amino acids. This CDR3 is CASKPQTANTEAFF. CDR3 nucleotides: TGTGCCAGCAAACCCCAGACAGCAAACACTGAAGCTTTCTTT.

The chain uses TRBV6-1 and TRBJ2-2, with 9 positions matching TRBD1. CDR1 is MNHNS and CDR2 is SASEGT in the germline V gene. With 3 bases clipped from V and 4 bases from J, the junction kept 6 bases outside the gene matches. The CDR3 contains 16 residues. This chain's CDR3 is CASSDVTGGVTGELFF. In nucleotides, the CDR3 is TGTGCCAGCAGTGATGTGACAGGGGGGGTCACCGGGGAGCTGTTTTTT.

CDR3 DNA: TGTGCCAGCAAAGGGACACTACCATCCTACGAGCAGTACTTC. It is translated as CASKGTLPSYEQYF. The chain carries TRBV2 and TRBJ2-7; maybe TRBD1 (6 bases). V lost 7 bases and J 1 base, leaving 14 bases between the germline ends. The CDR3 is made up of 14 amino acids. Germline V CDR1 and CDR2: SNHLY, FYNNEI.

V and J are TRBV2 and TRBJ2-7; a possible D gene is TRBD1 (5 bases). Germline V CDR1 and CDR2: SNHLY, FYNNEI. Trimming removed 8 bases at V and 3 bases at J, with 8 bases between. CDR3 length: 11 residues. CDR3 coding DNA: TGTGCCAGCGGGGCCGGCTACGAGCAGTACTTC. It translates to CASGAGYEQYF.

The chain joins TRBV10-1 to TRBJ2-2; D uncertain. Germline V gives CDR1 WNHNN, CDR2 SYGVQD (reference sequence). Trimming took 6 bases from V and 3 from J, leaving 8 bases between them. There are 13 residues in the CDR3. The CDR3 DNA follows: TGCGCCAGCAGCCTGGAGTACACCGGGGAGCTGTTTTTT. This sequence encodes CASSLEYTGELFF.

The V gene is TRBV4-1, the J gene TRBJ1-5; 9 bases are a match to TRBD1. The CDR3 contains 14 residues. Germline CDR1 reads MGHRA; CDR2 reads YSYEKL. The trim removed 6 bases at V and 7 bases at J, leaving 7 bases unmatched. DNA for the CDR3: TGCGCCAGCAGGGACGTGACAGGGGGACAGCCCCAGCATTTT. It encodes CASRDVTGGQPQHF.

The chain has TRBV6-6 and TRBJ2-7, with D maybe TRBD1 (6 bases). The V and J ends lost 2 bases and 2 bases respectively, with 10 bases between them. The V gene's germline CDR1 is MNHNY and CDR2 SVGAGI (reference sequence). The CDR3 is 14 amino acids. The CDR3 nucleotides are TGTGCCAGCAGTTACAGAGGACAGACCTACGAGCAGTACTTC. It specifies CASSYRGQTYEQYF.